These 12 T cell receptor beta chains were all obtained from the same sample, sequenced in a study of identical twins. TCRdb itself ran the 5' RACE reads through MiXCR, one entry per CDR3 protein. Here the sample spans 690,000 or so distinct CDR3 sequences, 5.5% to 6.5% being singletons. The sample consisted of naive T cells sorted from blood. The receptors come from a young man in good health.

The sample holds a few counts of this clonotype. CDR3 bases: TGCAGTGCTAGAGATCCGGGGGGACATCAGCCCCAGCATTTT. Its translation: CSARDPGGHQPQHF. The chain joins TRBV20-1 to TRBJ1-5; TRBD1 might be the D (5 bases). Germline-derived CDR1 and CDR2 are DFQATT and SNEGSKA (reference sequence). This CDR3 region has 14 residues. V was trimmed by 0 bases and J by 5 bases, leaving 11 bases between them.

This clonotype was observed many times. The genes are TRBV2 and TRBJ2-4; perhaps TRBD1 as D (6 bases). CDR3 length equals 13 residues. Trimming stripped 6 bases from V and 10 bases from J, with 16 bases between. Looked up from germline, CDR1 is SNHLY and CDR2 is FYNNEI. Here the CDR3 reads CASRDPNRAIQYF. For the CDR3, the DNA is TGTGCCAGCAGGGACCCCAACAGGGCGATTCAGTACTTC.

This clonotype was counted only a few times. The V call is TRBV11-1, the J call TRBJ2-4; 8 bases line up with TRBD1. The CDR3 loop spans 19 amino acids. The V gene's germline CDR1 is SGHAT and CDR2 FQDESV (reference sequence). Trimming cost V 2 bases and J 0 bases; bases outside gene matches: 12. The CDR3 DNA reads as TGTGCCAGCAGCTTAATGATGGCAGGGGGCAGTGAAGCCAAAAACATTCAGTACTTC. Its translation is CASSLMMAGGSEAKNIQYF.

The CDR3 here is CATSRDMSRGLRTQYF. CDR3 DNA: TGTGCCACCAGCAGAGATATGTCGCGGGGGCTACGTACGCAGTATTTT. This chain links TRBV15 with TRBJ2-3; D is possibly TRBD2 (7 bases). Trimming cost V 0 bases and J 8 bases, with 18 bases left between them. Germline lookup yields CDR1 LNHNV and CDR2 YYDKDF (reference sequence). This CDR3 region has 16 residues.

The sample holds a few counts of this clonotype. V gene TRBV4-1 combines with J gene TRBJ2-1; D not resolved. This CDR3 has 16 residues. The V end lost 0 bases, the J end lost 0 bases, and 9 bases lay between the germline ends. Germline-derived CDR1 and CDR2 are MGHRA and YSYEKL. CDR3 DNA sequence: TGCGCCAGCAGCCAAGATGGACCGGTCTCCTACAATGAGCAGTTCTTC. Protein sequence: CASSQDGPVSYNEQFF.

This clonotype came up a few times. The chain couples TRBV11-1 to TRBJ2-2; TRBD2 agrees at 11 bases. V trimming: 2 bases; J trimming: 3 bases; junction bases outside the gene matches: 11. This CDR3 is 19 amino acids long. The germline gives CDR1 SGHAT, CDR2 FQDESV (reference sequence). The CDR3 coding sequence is TGTGCCAGCAGCTTAATAGGGGGGACTAGCGGCCGTGACACCGGGGAGCTGTTTTTT. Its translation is CASSLIGGTSGRDTGELFF.

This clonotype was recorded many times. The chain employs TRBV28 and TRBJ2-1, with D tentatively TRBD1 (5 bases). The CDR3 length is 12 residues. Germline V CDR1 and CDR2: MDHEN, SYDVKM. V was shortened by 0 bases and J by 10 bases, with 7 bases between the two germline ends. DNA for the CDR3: TGTGCCAGCAGTTTATGGGGGCGGGAGCAGTTCTTC. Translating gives CASSLWGREQFF.

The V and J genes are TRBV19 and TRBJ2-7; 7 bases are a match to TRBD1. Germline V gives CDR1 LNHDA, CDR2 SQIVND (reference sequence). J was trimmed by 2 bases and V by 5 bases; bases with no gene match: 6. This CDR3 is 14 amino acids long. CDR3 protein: CASSHSGTAYEQYF. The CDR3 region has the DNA TGTGCCAGTAGTCACTCCGGGACAGCCTACGAGCAGTACTTC. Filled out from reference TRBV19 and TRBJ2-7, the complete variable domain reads DGGITQSPKYLFRKEGQNVTLSCEQNLNHDAMYWYRQDPGQGLRLIYYSQIVNDFQKGDIAEGYSVSREKKESFPLTVTSAQKNPTAFYLCASSHSGTAYEQYFGPGTRLTVT.

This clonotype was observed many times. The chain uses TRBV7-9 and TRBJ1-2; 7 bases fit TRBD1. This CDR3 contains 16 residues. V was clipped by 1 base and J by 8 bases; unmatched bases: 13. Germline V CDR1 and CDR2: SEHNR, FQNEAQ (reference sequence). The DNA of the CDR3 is TGTGCCAGCAGCTTAGAAATGAGCGGACAGGACGGCGGCTACACCTTC. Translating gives CASSLEMSGQDGGYTF.

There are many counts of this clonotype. The CDR3, as DNA: TGCGCCAGCAAAGGGGGCGCAGGGACTGAAGCTTTCTTT. Translating it yields CASKGGAGTEAFF. The chain joins TRBV5-1 to TRBJ1-1, with TRBD1 matching over 7 bases. The germline V gene has CDR1 SGHRS and CDR2 YFSETQ. This CDR3 has 13 residues. V shed 6 bases and J 5 bases; nucleotides not matched to a gene: 7.

Here the CDR3 reads CSVETGPYQETQYF. For the CDR3, the DNA is TGCAGCGTTGAAACCGGGCCGTACCAAGAGACCCAGTACTTC. The chain links TRBV29-1 to TRBJ2-5; D is undetermined. Germline CDR1 SQVTM, CDR2 ANQGSEA. V lost 2 bases, J lost 0 bases, and 10 bases lay in between. The CDR3 covers 14 residues.

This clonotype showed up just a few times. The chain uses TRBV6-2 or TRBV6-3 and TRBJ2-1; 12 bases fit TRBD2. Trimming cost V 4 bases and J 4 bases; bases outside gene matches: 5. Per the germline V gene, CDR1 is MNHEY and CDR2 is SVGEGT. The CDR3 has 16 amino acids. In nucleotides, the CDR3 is TGTGCCAGCAGTTTAAACCTAGCGGGAGGGTACAATGAGCAGTTCTTC. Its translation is CASSLNLAGGYNEQFF.